The clone carrying this TCR beta chain was counted ten times or more. Its matching antigen is unknown. TCRdb re-called the multiplex PCR reads with MiXCR, one entry per CDR3 protein. The table has about 230,000 distinct CDR3 sequences, 32% seen once. The sample originates from a study of breast tumors, draining lymph nodes, adjacent tissues. Study results and limitations: Luminal-like breast cancer showed significantly higher tumor–nontumor repertoire similarity than basal-like.

The CDR3 runs to 15 residues. Germline V lookup: CDR1 LNHDA, CDR2 SQIVND (reference sequence). The V gene lost 3 bases and the J gene lost 0 bases, with 9 bases spanning the gap. Breast cancer patients provided tissue from their axillary draining lymph nodes. This sequence joins TRBV19 and TRBJ2-1; a possible D gene is TRBD2 (6 bases). The sequenced sample was axillary lymph node tissue. The receptor's source is a female donor with breast cancer. Some clones in this sample may be carry-over from other donors' samples. CDR3 amino acids: CASSMGGSSYNEQFF. The DNA of the CDR3 is TGTGCCAGTAGTATGGGGGGTAGCTCCTACAATGAGCAGTTCTTC.